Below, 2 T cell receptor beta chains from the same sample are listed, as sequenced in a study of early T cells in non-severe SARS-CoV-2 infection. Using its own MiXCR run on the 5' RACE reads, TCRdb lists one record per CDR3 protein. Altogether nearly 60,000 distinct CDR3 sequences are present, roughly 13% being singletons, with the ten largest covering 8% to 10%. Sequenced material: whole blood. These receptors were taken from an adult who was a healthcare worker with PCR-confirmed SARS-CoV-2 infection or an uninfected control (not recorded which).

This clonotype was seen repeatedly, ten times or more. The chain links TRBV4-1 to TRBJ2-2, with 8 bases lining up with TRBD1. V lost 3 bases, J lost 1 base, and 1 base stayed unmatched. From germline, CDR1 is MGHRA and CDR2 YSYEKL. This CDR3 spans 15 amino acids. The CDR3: CASSQGQVNTGELFF. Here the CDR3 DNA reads TGCGCCAGCAGCCAGGGACAGGTGAACACCGGGGAGCTGTTTTTT.

CDR3: CASSLGTGFGQPQHF. Here the CDR3 DNA reads TGTGCCAGCAGTTTAGGGACAGGGTTTGGCCAGCCCCAGCATTTT. The V gene is TRBV28, the J gene TRBJ1-5; 9 nucleotides align to TRBD1. Germline lookup yields CDR1 MDHEN and CDR2 SYDVKM. J was trimmed by 7 bases and V by 2 bases; bases with no gene match: 6. The CDR3 loop spans 15 amino acids.